The 25 T cell receptor beta chains reported below all come from one sample, sequenced in a study of cytomegalovirus exposure and HLA in healthy donors. Sequencing was performed with immunoSEQ multiplex PCR; in TCRdb, only in-frame clones are kept and a portion is missing. The sample consists of 150,000 or so clones, 70% to 90% of them appearing once. Sample: PBMCs. The receptors come from a man in his thirties or forties in good health and CMV-seropositive.

The CDR3 loop reads CASSHYRGHDGYTF. CDR3 sequence (DNA): TGCGCCAGCAGCCACTACAGGGGGCATGATGGCTACACCTTC. The chain carries TRBV4-3 and TRBJ1-2, with TRBD1 identical over 9 bases. The CDR3 sequence is 14 residues long. J was trimmed by 6 bases and V by 3 bases; bases with no gene match: 5. CDR1 and CDR2 from the germline V gene are LGHNA and YSLEER.

The V gene is TRBV6-5, the J gene TRBJ2-3, with D possibly matching TRBD1 (8 bases). The V gene's germline CDR1 is MNHEY and CDR2 SVGAGI. This CDR3 region has 15 residues. V was clipped by 6 bases and J by 7 bases, with 20 bases between them. Here the CDR3 reads CASRDTGGGGYTQYF. The CDR3 DNA sequence: TGTGCCAGCAGGGACACAGGGGGAGGGGGGTATACGCAGTATTTT.

The J gene is TRBJ1-1, the V gene TRBV6-5; D is perhaps TRBD1 (6 bases). Trimming shortened V by 4 bases and J by 0 bases, and 6 bases separated the two germline ends. Per germline, CDR1 MNHEY and CDR2 SVGAGI. The CDR3 sequence is 13 residues long. In nucleotides, the CDR3 is TGTGCCAGCAGTTGGACAGTGAACACTGAAGCTTTCTTT. Translation gives CASSWTVNTEAFF.

V is TRBV25-1 and J is TRBJ2-1; D remains unclear. The germline V gene encodes CDR1 MGHDK and CDR2 SYGVNS. The length of the CDR3 is 13 residues. Trimming took off 6 bases at V and 10 bases at J, with 16 bases between the two ends. CDR3 in amino acids: CASSHSTPGEQFF. The CDR3 bases are TGTGCCAGCAGCCATAGCACACCCGGGGAGCAGTTCTTC. The complete variable domain, with remaining parts taken from reference TRBV25-1 and TRBJ2-1, reads EADIYQTPRYLVIGTGKKITLECSQTMGHDKMYWYQQDPGMELHLIHYSYGVNSTEKGDLSSESTVSRIRTEHFPLTLESARPSHTSQYLCASSHSTPGEQFFGPGTRLTVL.

The chain couples TRBV7-9 to TRBJ2-2, with D perhaps matching TRBD2 (6 bases). V dropped 5 bases and J dropped 1 base, with 14 bases sitting between them. The CDR3 consists of 16 residues. The V gene's germline CDR1 is SEHNR and CDR2 FQNEAQ (reference sequence). Here the CDR3 DNA reads TGTGCCAGCAGCCAAACTAGCCTGGGGAACACCGGGGAGCTGTTTTTT. Amino acid sequence: CASSQTSLGNTGELFF.

The chain combines TRBV27 with TRBJ1-4; 9 nucleotides match TRBD1. Germline V gene sequence: CDR1 MNHEY, CDR2 SMNVEV (reference sequence). The CDR3 runs to 20 residues. The V and J ends lost 3 bases and 5 bases, in that order; junction bases with no gene match: 19. The CDR3 DNA follows: TGTGCCAGCAGTTTCGCTTTTGCCGGACAGGGGTTAAGAAGCAATGAAAAACTGTTTTTT. It specifies CASSFAFAGQGLRSNEKLFF.

The chain employs TRBV7-9 and TRBJ1-3; 7 bases match TRBD1. In germline, CDR1 is SEHNR, CDR2 FQNEAQ (reference sequence). The junction had 3 bases not matched to a gene; V was cut back by 5 bases and J by 2 bases. The length of the CDR3 is 14 residues. Written as DNA, the CDR3 is TGTGCCAGCAGCCCAGGGGGGACTGGAAACACCATATATTTT. This gives the protein CASSPGGTGNTIYF. The whole variable domain, remainder taken from reference TRBV7-9 and TRBJ1-3, is DTGVSQNPRHKITKRGQNVTFRCDPISEHNRLYWYRQTLGQGPEFLTYFQNEAQLEKSRLLSDRFSAERPKGSFSTLEIQRTEQGDSAMYLCASSPGGTGNTIYFGEGSWLTVV.

The genes are TRBV5-1 and TRBJ1-6; TRBD1 matches 10 bases. This CDR3 is built from 16 residues. CDR1 SGHRS and CDR2 YFSETQ come from the germline V gene. The J segment lost 5 bases and the V segment lost 2 bases, leaving 4 bases of the junction unmatched. The CDR3 loop reads CASSLRTGGDNSPLHF. The CDR3 DNA reads as TGCGCCAGCAGCTTAAGGACAGGGGGAGATAATTCACCCCTCCACTTT.

CDR3 loop: CSARQLETQYF. DNA for the CDR3: TGCAGTGCTAGACAACTGGAGACCCAGTACTTC. The chain employs TRBV20-1 and TRBJ2-5; D not certain. Per germline, CDR1 DFQATT and CDR2 SNEGSKA (reference sequence). The V end lost 2 bases, the J end lost 5 bases, and 6 bases lay between the germline ends. This CDR3 region has 11 residues.

This clone appeared once. This chain connects TRBV11-3 to TRBJ2-6; TRBD1 matches at 11 bases. V was clipped by 7 bases and J by 1 base; unmatched bases: 9. The CDR3 runs 18 residues. Germline V gene lookup returns CDR1 SGHNT and CDR2 YENEEA. CDR3 sequence reads: CASTQGDRGWSGANVLTF. The CDR3, as DNA: TGTGCCAGCACCCAGGGGGACAGGGGGTGGTCTGGGGCCAACGTCCTGACTTTC.

The V gene is TRBV9, the J gene TRBJ2-7; perhaps TRBD1 as D (8 bases). Trimming stripped 5 bases from V and 0 bases from J, with 21 bases between. CDR3 length: 17 residues. Germline CDR1 is SGDLS and CDR2 is YYNGEE. Here the CDR3 DNA reads TGTGCCAGCAGTCCGCACGGGGGGACAGGCATCTCCTACGAGCAGTACTTC. Protein: CASSPHGGTGISYEQYF.

This clone has only one observation. The V and J genes are TRBV2 and TRBJ2-7; 8 positions match TRBD1. CDR3 length equals 14 residues. Trimming took 6 bases from V and 0 from J; bases not matched to a gene: 4. Germline V gene sequence: CDR1 SNHLY, CDR2 FYNNEI. The CDR3 DNA reads as TGTGCCAGCAGCACGGGACAGGCCTCCTACGAGCAGTACTTC. As protein: CASSTGQASYEQYF.

This chain joins TRBV5-4 and TRBJ2-3; 9 bases fit TRBD2. With 4 bases clipped from V and 5 bases from J, the junction kept 8 bases outside the gene matches. CDR3 length: 15 residues. Per germline, CDR1 SGHNT and CDR2 YYREEE (reference sequence). The CDR3 DNA sequence: TGTGCCAGCAGCCGGGGAGGTAGCGGGGGAGATACGCAGTATTTT. Its protein product is CASSRGGSGGDTQYF.

This clone was observed a few times. The CDR3, as DNA: TGTGCCAGCAGTGAGGCGGGGCTCGAGCAGTACTTC. Residues: CASSEAGLEQYF. The V call is TRBV2, the J call TRBJ2-7, with D possibly matching TRBD2 (6 bases). The V end was cut by 3 bases, the J end by 6 bases, with 9 bases between. Germline V CDR1 and CDR2: SNHLY, FYNNEI. The CDR3 loop spans 12 amino acids.

This clone has just one count. V is TRBV9 and J is TRBJ2-3; 11 bases are shared with TRBD2. CDR3 length: 16 residues. Germline V CDR1 and CDR2: SGDLS, YYNGEE. V was pared by 0 bases and J by 4 bases, with 4 bases of the junction left unmatched. CDR3 sequence reads: CASSVASGGPSDTQYF. As DNA, the CDR3 is TGTGCCAGCAGCGTAGCTAGCGGGGGGCCCTCAGATACGCAGTATTTT.

V is TRBV5-1 and J is TRBJ2-3; D is ambiguous. V dropped 4 bases and J dropped 3 bases, with 9 bases sitting between them. The CDR3 length is 13 residues. The germline V gene has CDR1 SGHRS and CDR2 YFSETQ. In DNA, the CDR3 is TGCGCCAGCAGCCCCTCACGGACAGATACGCAGTATTTT. This translates into CASSPSRTDTQYF.

This rearrangement joins TRBV5-1 to TRBJ2-3; 7 bases agree with TRBD1. The CDR3 contains 15 residues. Trimming at V came to 4 bases and at J to 3 bases, leaving 8 bases not matched to a gene. The germline V gene has CDR1 SGHRS and CDR2 YFSETQ. CDR3 bases: TGCGCCAGCAGCCCAACAGGGGTGGGGACAGATACGCAGTATTTT. Translating it yields CASSPTGVGTDTQYF.

This chain connects TRBV2 to TRBJ1-2, with a possible D match to TRBD1 (6 bases). The CDR3 has 14 residues. CDR1 SNHLY and CDR2 FYNNEI come from the germline V gene. V was trimmed by 8 bases and J by 3 bases, leaving 16 bases between them. CDR3 nucleotide sequence: TGTGCCAGCTCTAAAACACAGGGCGACTATGGCTACACCTTC. Amino acids: CASSKTQGDYGYTF.

The chain joins TRBV9 to TRBJ2-5; D is perhaps TRBD1 (6 bases). Trimming shortened V by 9 bases and J by 5 bases, and 26 bases separated the two germline ends. The CDR3 is 16 residues long. Per the germline V gene, CDR1 is SGDLS and CDR2 is YYNGEE. CDR3 in DNA: TGTGCCAAAGATGAGATTGGACAGTTCACGGGGGAGACCCAGTACTTC. It translates to CAKDEIGQFTGETQYF.

V and J are TRBV4-1 and TRBJ1-1, with D possibly being TRBD1 (6 bases). V lost 0 bases and J lost 6, with 11 bases in between. This CDR3 is built from 14 residues. Germline V CDR1 and CDR2: MGHRA, YSYEKL. The CDR3 region has the DNA TGCGCCAGCAGCCAAGAAGGGGGACAAGCTGAAGCTTTCTTT. It translates to CASSQEGGQAEAFF.

The V gene is TRBV7-8, the J gene TRBJ1-2; D gene unclear. V was trimmed by 2 bases and J by 2 bases, leaving 24 bases between them. Per germline, CDR1 SGHVS and CDR2 FQNEAQ. The CDR3 has 19 amino acids. Written as DNA, the CDR3 is TGTGCCAGCAGCTTAATATTAGGAGTTACGGCTAGCTACAACTATGGCTACACCTTC. This sequence encodes CASSLILGVTASYNYGYTF.

V is TRBV6-5 and J is TRBJ1-4; D not certain. Germline assignment: CDR1 MNHEY and CDR2 SVGAGI. The CDR3 consists of 15 residues. Trimming pared 6 bases from V and 7 bases from J, leaving 18 bases between. CDR3 loop: CASSLTSGVLEKLFF. In nucleotides, the CDR3 is TGTGCCAGCAGCTTAACGTCCGGGGTACTTGAAAAACTGTTTTTT.

This clone was observed a handful of times. V gene TRBV7-3 combines with J gene TRBJ2-7, with 8 bases fitting TRBD1. J gave up 4 bases and V 5 bases, and 10 bases lay outside the gene matches. CDR3 length: 15 residues. The germline V gene has CDR1 SGHTA and CDR2 FQGTGA. CDR3 nucleotides: TGTGCCAGCAGCACCGTCCCGGGACAGGCTTACGAGCAGTACTTC. This sequence encodes CASSTVPGQAYEQYF.

V gene TRBV2 combines with J gene TRBJ1-6; perhaps TRBD1 as D (5 bases). Trimming stripped 5 bases from V and 6 bases from J, with 11 bases between. The CDR3 runs 14 residues. Germline-derived CDR1 and CDR2 are SNHLY and FYNNEI. In DNA, the CDR3 is TGTGCCAGCAGTCAGCAGGGTAGTAATTCACCCCTCCACTTT. Amino acid sequence: CASSQQGSNSPLHF.

This clone was detected once. The V gene is TRBV5-1, the J gene TRBJ2-2; a possible D gene is TRBD2 (6 bases). The CDR3 covers 14 residues. Germline V gene sequence: CDR1 SGHRS, CDR2 YFSETQ. The V gene lost 1 base and the J gene lost 4 bases, with 8 bases spanning the gap. The CDR3 sequence: CASSLLRGTGELFF. The CDR3 coding sequence is TGCGCCAGCAGCTTGTTGCGGGGCACCGGGGAGCTGTTTTTT.